What follows are 6 T cell receptor beta chains derived from one specimen sequenced in a study of cytomegalovirus exposure and HLA in healthy donors. PCR amplification relied on 60 Vbeta primers (plus 13 Jbeta primers). Produced via immunoSEQ multiplex PCR; TCRdb's table is partial and in-frame only. The repertoire has roughly 100,000 clones, around two thirds of them found once; the top ten carry more than 2%. Sequencing was done on a sample of PBMCs. Receptor source: a man aged 50-60 years in good health and CMV-seropositive.

The chain links TRBV5-1 to TRBJ2-7; 10 bases line up with TRBD1. The junction had 5 bases not matched to a gene; V was cut back by 2 bases and J by 3 bases. This CDR3 is 15 amino acids long. CDR1 is SGHRS, CDR2 YFSETQ, per germline. In DNA form, the CDR3 reads TGCGCCAGCAGCTTCGGGACAGGGGCCATCTACGAGCAGTACTTC. Translated, it gives CASSFGTGAIYEQYF.

This clone appeared once. V and J are TRBV4-2 and TRBJ2-1, with 10 bases lining up with TRBD2. CDR3 length equals 15 residues. Germline V gene data show CDR1 as LGHNA and CDR2 as YNFKEQ. V was clipped by 1 base and J by 4 bases; unmatched bases: 1. CDR3 DNA: TGTGCCAGCAGCCAAGGGACTAGCGGTTACAATGAGCAGTTCTTC. It codes for CASSQGTSGYNEQFF.

The rearrangement joins TRBV7-6 to TRBJ2-1; 12 bases are shared with TRBD2. Germline V gives CDR1 SGHVS, CDR2 FNYEAQ. The CDR3 is 20 residues long. The ends lost 2 bases at V and 0 bases at J; junction bases unmatched: 11. CDR3 residues: CASSLSLAGGPPHSYNEQFF. In nucleotides, the CDR3 is TGTGCCAGCAGCTTATCACTAGCGGGAGGCCCCCCCCACTCCTACAATGAGCAGTTCTTC.

CDR3 nucleotide sequence: TGTGCCAGTAGTACGGACACGCCGAAAGAAAAACTGTTTTTT. Amino acid sequence: CASSTDTPKEKLFF. V is TRBV19 and J is TRBJ1-4; D perhaps matches TRBD1 (5 bases). There are 14 residues in the CDR3. V was pared by 4 bases and J by 8 bases, with 14 bases between. Germline values: CDR1 LNHDA, CDR2 SQIVND (reference sequence).

This clone occurred a few times. This chain uses TRBV12-5 with TRBJ2-5; 8 bases agree with TRBD1. CDR3 length: 17 residues. The J segment lost 5 bases and the V segment lost 3 bases, leaving 14 bases of the junction unmatched. From germline, CDR1 is LGHNT and CDR2 FRNRAP. The CDR3 region is CASGFLFGQGMGETQYF. For the CDR3, the DNA is TGTGCTAGTGGTTTTCTATTTGGACAGGGCATGGGGGAGACCCAGTACTTC.

This clone was recorded once. The chain couples TRBV6-5 to TRBJ2-3; D unclear. Germline V gene lookup returns CDR1 MNHEY and CDR2 SVGAGI. The length of the CDR3 is 13 residues. Trimming removed 0 bases at V and 6 bases at J, with 7 bases between. CDR3: CASSYSRADTQYF. The DNA of the CDR3 is TGTGCCAGCAGTTACTCGAGAGCGGATACGCAGTATTTT.